The clone carrying this T cell receptor beta chain was seen at least ten times. Its antigen is unidentified. The data were taken from a study of T cells in Graves' hyperthyroidism and ophthalmopathy. Researchers took RNA transcripts and amplified the TCR beta CDR3 regions from them. HTBI primers drove first-round RT-PCR of the TCR CDR3. From the multiplex PCR reads, TCRdb called clonotypes with MiXCR, one entry per CDR3 protein. The sample records a few hundred thousand distinct CDR3 sequences, 15% being singletons. Calling Graves' hyperthyroidism stable meant ophthalmopathy did not progress within 18 months. Findings and limits, study-wide: A model of 13 V-J features distinguished ophthalmopathy from stable hyperthyroidism. Blood also contained most expanded thyroid clonotypes above 0.001.

The junction had 11 bases not matched to a gene; V was cut back by 5 bases and J by 5 bases. In germline, CDR1 is DFQATT, CDR2 SNEGSKA (reference sequence). The CDR3 covers 15 residues. The TCR sequence derives from a woman in her 30s with Graves' hyperthyroidism. The V gene is TRBV20-1, the J gene TRBJ1-5, with 8 bases lining up with TRBD1. Input material: blood. The CDR3 spells CSAGMGQVTDQPQHF. The CDR3 DNA sequence: TGCAGTGCTGGAATGGGACAGGTAACAGATCAGCCCCAGCATTTT.